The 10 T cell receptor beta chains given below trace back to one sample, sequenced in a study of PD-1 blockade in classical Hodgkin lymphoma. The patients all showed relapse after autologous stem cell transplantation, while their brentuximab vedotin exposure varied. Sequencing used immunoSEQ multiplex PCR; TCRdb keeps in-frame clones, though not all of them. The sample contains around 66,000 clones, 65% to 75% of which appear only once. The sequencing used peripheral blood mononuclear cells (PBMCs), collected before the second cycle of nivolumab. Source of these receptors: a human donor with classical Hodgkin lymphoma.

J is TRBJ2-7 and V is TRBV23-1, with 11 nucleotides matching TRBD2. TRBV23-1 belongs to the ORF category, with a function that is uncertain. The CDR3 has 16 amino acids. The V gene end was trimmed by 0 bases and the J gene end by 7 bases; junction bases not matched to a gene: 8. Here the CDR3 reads CASSQSTLAGAWEQYF. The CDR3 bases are TGCGCCAGCAGTCAATCGACACTAGCGGGAGCTTGGGAGCAGTACTTC.

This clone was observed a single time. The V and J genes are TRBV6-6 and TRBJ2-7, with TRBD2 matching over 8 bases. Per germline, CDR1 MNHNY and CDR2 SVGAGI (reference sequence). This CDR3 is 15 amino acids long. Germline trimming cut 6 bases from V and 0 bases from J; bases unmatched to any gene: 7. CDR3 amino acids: CASSLFTSGSYEQYF. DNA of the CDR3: TGTGCCAGCAGCCTATTTACTAGCGGCTCCTACGAGCAGTACTTC.

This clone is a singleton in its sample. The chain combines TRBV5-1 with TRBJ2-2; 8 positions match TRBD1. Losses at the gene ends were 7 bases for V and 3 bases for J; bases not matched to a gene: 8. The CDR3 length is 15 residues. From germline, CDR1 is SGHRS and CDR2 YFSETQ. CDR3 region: CASGSGQGYTGELFF. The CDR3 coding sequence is TGCGCCAGCGGGTCCGGACAGGGCTACACCGGGGAGCTGTTTTTT.

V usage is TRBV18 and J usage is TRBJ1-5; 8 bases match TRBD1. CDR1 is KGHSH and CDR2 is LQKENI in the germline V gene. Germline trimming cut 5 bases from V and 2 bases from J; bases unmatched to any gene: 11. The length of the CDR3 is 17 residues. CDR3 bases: TGTGCCAGCTCATCAAGGCCGCCGGGACAGGGCAATCAGCCCCAGCATTTT. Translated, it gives CASSSRPPGQGNQPQHF.

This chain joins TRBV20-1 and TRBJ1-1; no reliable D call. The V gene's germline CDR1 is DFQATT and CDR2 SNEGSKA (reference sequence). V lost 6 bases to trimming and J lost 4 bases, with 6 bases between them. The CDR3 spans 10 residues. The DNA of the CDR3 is TGCAGTGCCCCCCGCACTGAAGCTTTCTTT. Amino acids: CSAPRTEAFF.

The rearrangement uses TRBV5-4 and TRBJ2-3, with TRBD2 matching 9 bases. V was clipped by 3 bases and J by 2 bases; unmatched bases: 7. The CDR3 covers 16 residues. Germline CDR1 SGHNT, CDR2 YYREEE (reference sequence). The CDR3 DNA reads TGTGCCAGCAGCTACGACCGACTAGCGGACACAGATACGCAGTATTTT. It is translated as CASSYDRLADTDTQYF.

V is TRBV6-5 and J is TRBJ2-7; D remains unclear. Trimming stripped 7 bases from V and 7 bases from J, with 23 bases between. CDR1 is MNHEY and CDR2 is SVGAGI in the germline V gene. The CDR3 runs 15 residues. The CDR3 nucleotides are TGTGCCAGCACCCCCGTAACTGGGGTATCGAGAGAGCAGTACTTC. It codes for CASTPVTGVSREQYF.

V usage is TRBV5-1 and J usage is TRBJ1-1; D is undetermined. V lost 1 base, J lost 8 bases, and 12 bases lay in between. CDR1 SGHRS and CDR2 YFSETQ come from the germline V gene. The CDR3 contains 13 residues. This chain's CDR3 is CASSLSGGSEAFF. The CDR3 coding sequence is TGCGCCAGCAGCTTGAGTGGCGGATCGGAAGCTTTCTTT. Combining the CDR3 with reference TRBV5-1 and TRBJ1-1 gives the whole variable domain KAGVTQTPRYLIKTRGQQVTLSCSPISGHRSVSWYQQTPGQGLQFLFEYFSETQRNKGNFPGRFSGRQFSNSRSEMNVSTLELGDSALYLCASSLSGGSEAFFGQGTRLTVV.

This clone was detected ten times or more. CDR3 region: CASSLDDPGGSPLHF. The CDR3 DNA follows: TGCGCCAGCAGCTTGGATGACCCCGGGGGCTCACCCCTCCACTTT. This chain links TRBV5-1 with TRBJ1-6, with a possible D match to TRBD1 (6 bases). Germline values: CDR1 SGHRS, CDR2 YFSETQ. CDR3 length: 15 amino acids. V was clipped by 0 bases and J by 10 bases, with 14 bases between them.

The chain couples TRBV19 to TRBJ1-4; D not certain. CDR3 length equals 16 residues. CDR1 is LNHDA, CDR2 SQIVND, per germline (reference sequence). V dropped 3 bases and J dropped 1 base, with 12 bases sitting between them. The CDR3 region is CASSMPSGGTNEKLFF. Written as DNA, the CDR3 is TGTGCCAGTAGTATGCCGTCTGGAGGAACTAATGAAAAACTGTTTTTT.